A selection of T cell receptor beta chains follows, all from one sample in a study of T cell changes during pregnancy in multiple sclerosis. Sequencing was performed with immunoSEQ multiplex PCR; in TCRdb, only in-frame clones are kept and a portion is missing. This table holds about 34,000 clones, 85% to 90% found once. Sequencing used CD8+ T cells from peripheral blood mononuclear cells, obtained after pregnancy. The receptors were sampled from a female donor with multiple sclerosis, enrolled in a pregnancy study. Both conserved end residues are part of each CDR3. The D gene is left open where the match is weak. Rows may omit the clone size; those that give it use once, few, many or a size class.

V gene	D gene	clone size	CDR3 length	J gene	CDR3 protein	CDR3 DNA
TRBV19	TRBD1	.	15	TRBJ2-7	CASSIGETGSTEQYF	TGTGCCAGTAGTATAGGTGAGACAGGGTCCACCGAGCAGTACTTC
TRBV27	TRBD1	once	16	TRBJ1-5	CASSLSAGQGSQPQHF	TGTGCCAGCAGTTTATCGGCCGGACAGGGTAGTCAGCCCCAGCATTTT
TRBV2	TRBD2	once	15	TRBJ2-1	CASSLSGGLSNEQFF	TGTGCCAGTAGCCTTAGCGGGGGGCTCTCCAATGAGCAGTTCTTC
TRBV4-2	.	.	16	TRBJ2-7	CASSPPNGSSSYEQYF	TGTGCCAGCAGCCCGCCCAACGGTTCAAGCTCCTACGAGCAGTACTTC
TRBV2	TRBD1	.	14	TRBJ2-1	CASSYRDRYNEQFF	TGTGCCAGCAGCTACCGGGACAGATACAATGAGCAGTTCTTC
TRBV4-3	TRBD1	.	14	TRBJ1-5	CASSSTGDYQPQHF	TGCGCCAGCAGCTCGACAGGGGATTATCAGCCCCAGCATTTT
TRBV19	.	.	12	TRBJ1-5	CATRDSNQPQHF	TGTGCCACCAGGGATAGCAATCAGCCCCAGCATTTT
TRBV11-2	.	.	13	TRBJ1-1	CASSLVGVTEAFF	TGTGCCAGCAGCTTAGTGGGCGTCACTGAAGCTTTCTTT
TRBV13	.	.	14	TRBJ2-7	CASSKWALIYEQYF	TGTGCCAGCAGCAAATGGGCCCTCATCTACGAGCAGTACTTC
TRBV19	TRBD2	medium-sized	13	TRBJ2-7	CASSIGEGYEQYF	TGTGCCAGTAGTATCGGGGAGGGCTACGAGCAGTACTTC
TRBV19	.	.	13	TRBJ2-7	CASSIGGGFGQYF	TGTGCCAGTAGTATAGGGGGAGGCTTCGGGCAGTACTTC
TRBV4-3	.	medium-sized	16	TRBJ2-6	CASSQDGSSGANVLTF	TGCGCCAGCAGCCAAGATGGCAGCTCTGGGGCCAACGTCCTGACTTTC
TRBV5-5	.	.	16	TRBJ1-2	CASTPDPGGPPYGYTF	TGTGCCAGCACCCCGGACCCCGGGGGGCCTCCCTATGGCTACACCTTC
TRBV9	.	.	15	TRBJ2-5	CASSAGQQTQETQYF	TGTGCCAGCAGCGCCGGACAGCAAACCCAAGAGACCCAGTACTTC
TRBV9	.	.	15	TRBJ1-2	CASSVWASTEDGYTF	TGTGCCAGCAGCGTATGGGCCTCCACGGAGGATGGCTACACCTTC
TRBV5-6	TRBD2	.	12	TRBJ2-1	CASSLSGLGQFF	TGTGCCAGCAGCTTGTCTGGACTAGGGCAGTTCTTC
TRBV6-5	TRBD2	few	15	TRBJ2-5	CASAQLAGYQETQYF	TGTGCCAGCGCCCAACTAGCGGGATATCAAGAGACCCAGTACTTC
TRBV5-8	TRBD1	.	15	TRBJ2-3	CASSLAGQGADTQYF	TGTGCCAGCAGCTTGGCTGGACAGGGAGCCGATACGCAGTATTTT
TRBV11-2	.	.	16	TRBJ2-4	CASSLGVGEKKNIQYF	TGTGCCAGCAGCTTAGGGGTAGGGGAAAAGAAAAACATTCAGTACTTC
TRBV11-2	TRBD2	.	16	TRBJ2-1	CASSLALMGGYNEQFF	TGTGCCAGCAGCTTAGCATTGATGGGGGGGTACAATGAGCAGTTCTTC
TRBV2	.	.	14	TRBJ2-1	CASSGGDKYNEQFF	TGTGCCAGCAGTGGTGGGGACAAATACAATGAGCAGTTCTTC
TRBV5-6	.	.	14	TRBJ1-4	CASSLGAGLEKLFF	TGTGCCAGCAGCTTAGGGGCAGGTCTAGAAAAACTGTTTTTT
TRBV11-3	TRBD2	.	17	TRBJ2-3	CASSLATSGGPTDTQYF	TGTGCCAGCAGCTTAGCGACTAGCGGGGGGCCTACAGATACGCAGTATTTT
TRBV5-3	.	once	15	TRBJ2-1	CARSLTLAGRNEQFF	TGTGCCAGAAGCTTAACTTTGGCGGGGAGGAATGAGCAGTTCTTC
TRBV7-8	TRBD2	many	15	TRBJ2-3	CASSFASGATDTQYF	TGTGCCAGCAGCTTTGCTAGCGGGGCCACAGATACGCAGTATTTT
TRBV13	.	.	14	TRBJ1-2	CASSLGLDNYGYTF	TGTGCCAGCAGCTTAGGCCTAGATAACTATGGCTACACCTTC
TRBV19	.	.	17	TRBJ1-5	CASSIDSGTTSNQPQHF	TGTGCCAGTAGTATAGACTCCGGGACAACCAGCAATCAGCCCCAGCATTTT
TRBV29-1	TRBD1	.	15	TRBJ1-4	CSVPLGSGGGEKLFF	TGCAGCGTCCCACTCGGGTCAGGGGGCGGTGAAAAACTGTTTTTT
TRBV6-6	.	.	13	TRBJ1-2	CASTSGGVDGYTF	TGTGCCAGCACCTCCGGGGGGGTTGACGGCTACACCTTC
TRBV29-1	TRBD1	.	13	TRBJ1-2	CSVAPGQGFGYTF	TGCAGCGTTGCCCCGGGACAGGGGTTTGGCTACACCTTC
TRBV7-9	.	.	16	TRBJ1-2	CASSLAYRGGLNGYTF	TGTGCCAGCAGCTTAGCGTATAGAGGGGGTCTAAATGGCTACACCTTC
TRBV28	.	.	15	TRBJ2-7	CASSLFLAKGLEQYF	TGTGCCAGCAGTTTATTTTTGGCTAAGGGGCTCGAGCAGTACTTC
TRBV11-2	.	.	13	TRBJ2-7	CASSLRSNYEQYF	TGTGCCAGCAGCTTGCGGTCAAATTACGAGCAGTACTTC
TRBV7-2	TRBD1	.	13	TRBJ1-1	CASSYRGGTEAFF	TGTGCCAGCAGCTACAGGGGGGGAACTGAAGCTTTCTTT
TRBV2	TRBD1	.	15	TRBJ1-6	CASSEYAGGGSPLHF	TGTGCCAGCAGTGAATATGCAGGGGGCGGTTCACCCCTCCACTTT
TRBV9	TRBD1	.	14	TRBJ1-1	CASSVADRATEAFF	TGTGCCAGCAGCGTGGCGGACAGGGCCACTGAAGCTTTCTTT
TRBV6-5	TRBD1	.	15	TRBJ2-1	CASSLRQGGYNEQFF	TGTGCCAGCAGTTTGCGACAGGGTGGGTACAATGAGCAGTTCTTC
TRBV5-8	.	.	16	TRBJ1-4	CASSLVIGATYEKLFF	TGTGCCAGCAGCTTGGTTATTGGAGCTACCTATGAAAAACTGTTTTTT
TRBV27	.	.	13	TRBJ1-5	CASSPGGNQPQHF	TGTGCCAGCAGTCCGGGTGGGAATCAGCCCCAGCATTTT
TRBV18	.	.	17	TRBJ1-5	CASSPVGQDNRDLRQHF	.
TRBV5-6	TRBD2	.	16	TRBJ2-1	CASSLEGLAAYNEQFF	TGTGCCAGCAGCTTGGAGGGGCTAGCGGCTTACAATGAGCAGTTCTTC
TRBV12-5	TRBD1	.	12	TRBJ2-7	CASGFQGDEQYF	TGTGCTAGTGGCTTCCAGGGGGACGAGCAGTACTTC
TRBV20-1	.	.	11	TRBJ2-2	CSAASAGELFF	TGCAGTGCAGCTAGCGCCGGGGAGCTGTTTTTT
TRBV4-3	.	.	14	TRBJ2-7	CASSQEWKPYEQYF	TGCGCCAGCAGCCAGGAGTGGAAGCCCTACGAGCAGTACTTC
TRBV6-5	TRBD2	.	15	TRBJ2-6	CASSPAGDGANVLTF	TGTGCCAGCTCCCCGGCGGGGGACGGGGCCAACGTCCTGACTTTC
TRBV9	.	.	13	TRBJ1-2	CASSPGGADGYTF	TGTGCCAGCAGCCCGGGAGGGGCAGACGGCTACACCTTC